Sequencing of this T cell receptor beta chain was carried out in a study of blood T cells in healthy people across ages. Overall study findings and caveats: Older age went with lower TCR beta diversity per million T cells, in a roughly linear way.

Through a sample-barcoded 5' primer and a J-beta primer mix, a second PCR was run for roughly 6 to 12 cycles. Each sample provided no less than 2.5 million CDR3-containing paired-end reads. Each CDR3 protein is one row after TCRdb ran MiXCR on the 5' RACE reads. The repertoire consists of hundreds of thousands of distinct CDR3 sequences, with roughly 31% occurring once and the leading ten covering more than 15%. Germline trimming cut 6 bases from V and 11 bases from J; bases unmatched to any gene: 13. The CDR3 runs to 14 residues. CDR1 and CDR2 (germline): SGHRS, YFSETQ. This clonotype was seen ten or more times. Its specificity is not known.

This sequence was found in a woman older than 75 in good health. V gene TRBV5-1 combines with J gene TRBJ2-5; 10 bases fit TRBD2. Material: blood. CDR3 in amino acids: CASTRTSGTREQYF. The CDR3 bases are TGCGCCAGCACCAGGACTAGCGGAACCAGAGAGCAGTACTTC.